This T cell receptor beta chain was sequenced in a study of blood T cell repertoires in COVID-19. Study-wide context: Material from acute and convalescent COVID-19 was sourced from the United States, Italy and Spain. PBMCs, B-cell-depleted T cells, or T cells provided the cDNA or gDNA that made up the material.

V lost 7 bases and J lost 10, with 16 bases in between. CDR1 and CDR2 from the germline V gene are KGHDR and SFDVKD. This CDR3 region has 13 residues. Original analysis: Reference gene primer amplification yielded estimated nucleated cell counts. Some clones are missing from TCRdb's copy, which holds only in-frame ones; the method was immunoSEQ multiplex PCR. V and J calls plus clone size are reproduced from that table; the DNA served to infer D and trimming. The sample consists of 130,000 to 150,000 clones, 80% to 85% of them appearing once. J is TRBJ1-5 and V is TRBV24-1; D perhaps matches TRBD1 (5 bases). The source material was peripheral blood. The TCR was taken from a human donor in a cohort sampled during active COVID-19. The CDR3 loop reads CATSGGPISPQHF. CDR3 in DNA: TGTGCCACCAGCGGGGGACCGATCAGCCCCCAGCATTTT.